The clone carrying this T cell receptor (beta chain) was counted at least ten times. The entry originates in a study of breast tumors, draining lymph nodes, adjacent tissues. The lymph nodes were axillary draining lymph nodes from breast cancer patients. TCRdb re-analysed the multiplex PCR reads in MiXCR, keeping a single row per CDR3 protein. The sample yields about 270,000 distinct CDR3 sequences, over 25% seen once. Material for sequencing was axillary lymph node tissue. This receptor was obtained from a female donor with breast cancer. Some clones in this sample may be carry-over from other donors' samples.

CDR3 DNA: TGTGCCAGCAGTTACCACGGACAGGGGGCTGGAAACACCATATATTTT. Translated: CASSYHGQGAGNTIYF. V and J are TRBV6-5 and TRBJ1-3, with TRBD1 matching over 10 bases. V shed 2 bases and J 2 bases; nucleotides not matched to a gene: 3. Germline V gene data show CDR1 as MNHEY and CDR2 as SVGAGI. CDR3 length: 16 residues.